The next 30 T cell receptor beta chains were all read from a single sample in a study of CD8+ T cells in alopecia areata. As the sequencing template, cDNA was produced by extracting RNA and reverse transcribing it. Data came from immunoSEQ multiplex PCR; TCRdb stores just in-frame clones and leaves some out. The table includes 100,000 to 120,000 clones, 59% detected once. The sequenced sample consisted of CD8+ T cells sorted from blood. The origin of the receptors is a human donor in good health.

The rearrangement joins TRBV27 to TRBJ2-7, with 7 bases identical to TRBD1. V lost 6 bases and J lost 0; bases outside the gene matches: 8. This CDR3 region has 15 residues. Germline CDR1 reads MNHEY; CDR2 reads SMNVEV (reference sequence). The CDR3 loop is CASSYRDRASYEQYF. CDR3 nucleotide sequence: TGTGCCAGCAGCTACCGGGACAGAGCCTCCTACGAGCAGTACTTC.

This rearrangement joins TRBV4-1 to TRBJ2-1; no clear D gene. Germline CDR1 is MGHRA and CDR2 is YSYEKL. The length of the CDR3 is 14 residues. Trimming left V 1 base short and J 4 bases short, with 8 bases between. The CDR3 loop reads CASSQGAPYNEQFF. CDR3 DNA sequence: TGCGCCAGCAGCCAAGGGGCCCCGTACAATGAGCAGTTCTTC.

CDR3 coding DNA: TGCAGCGCCTTCGGTAGGACTAGCGGGGCAGACCAAGAGACCCAGTACTTC. Translation gives CSAFGRTSGADQETQYF. The chain carries TRBV29-1 and TRBJ2-5; TRBD2 matches at 12 bases. There are 17 residues in the CDR3. Germline CDR1 and CDR2: SQVTM and ANQGSEA. J gave up 0 bases and V 7 bases, and 12 bases lay outside the gene matches.

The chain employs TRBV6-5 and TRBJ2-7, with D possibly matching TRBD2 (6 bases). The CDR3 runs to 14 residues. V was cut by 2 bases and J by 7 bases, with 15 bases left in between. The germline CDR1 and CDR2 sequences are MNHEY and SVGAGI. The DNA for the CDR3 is TGTGCCAGCAGTTACGAGGGCGGTCGGGGGGAGCAGTACTTC. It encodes CASSYEGGRGEQYF.

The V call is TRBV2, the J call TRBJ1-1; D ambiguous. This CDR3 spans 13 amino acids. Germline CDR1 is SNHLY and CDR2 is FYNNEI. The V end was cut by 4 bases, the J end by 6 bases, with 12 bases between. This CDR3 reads CASSGPSLAEAFF. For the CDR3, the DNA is TGTGCCAGCAGTGGGCCTTCGTTGGCTGAAGCTTTCTTT.

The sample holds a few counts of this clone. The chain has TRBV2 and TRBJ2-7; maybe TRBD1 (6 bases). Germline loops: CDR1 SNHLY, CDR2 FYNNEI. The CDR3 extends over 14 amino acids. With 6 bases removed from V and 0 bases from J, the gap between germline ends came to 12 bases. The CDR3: CASSGQLSSYEQYF. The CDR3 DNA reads TGTGCCAGCAGCGGACAGTTAAGCTCCTACGAGCAGTACTTC.

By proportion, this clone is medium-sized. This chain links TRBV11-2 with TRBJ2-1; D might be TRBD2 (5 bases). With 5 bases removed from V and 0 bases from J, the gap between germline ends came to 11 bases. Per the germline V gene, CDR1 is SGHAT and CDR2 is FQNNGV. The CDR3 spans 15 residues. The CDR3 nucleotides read TGTGCCAGCAGCCGGACTCGGGGCTCCTACAATGAGCAGTTCTTC. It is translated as CASSRTRGSYNEQFF.

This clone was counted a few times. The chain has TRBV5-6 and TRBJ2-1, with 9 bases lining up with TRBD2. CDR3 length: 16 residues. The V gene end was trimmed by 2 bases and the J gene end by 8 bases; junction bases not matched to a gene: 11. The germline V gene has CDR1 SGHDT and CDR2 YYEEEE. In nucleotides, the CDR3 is TGTGCCAGCAGCTTCGGTCTAGCGGGGAGCCCACATGAGCAGTTCTTC. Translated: CASSFGLAGSPHEQFF.

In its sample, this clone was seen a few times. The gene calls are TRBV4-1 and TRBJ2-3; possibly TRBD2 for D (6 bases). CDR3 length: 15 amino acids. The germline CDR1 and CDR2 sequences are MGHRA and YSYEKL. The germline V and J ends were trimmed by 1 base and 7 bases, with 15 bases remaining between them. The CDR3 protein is CASSQVLSGEYTQYF. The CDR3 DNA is TGCGCCAGCAGCCAAGTACTCTCGGGGGAGTATACGCAGTATTTT.

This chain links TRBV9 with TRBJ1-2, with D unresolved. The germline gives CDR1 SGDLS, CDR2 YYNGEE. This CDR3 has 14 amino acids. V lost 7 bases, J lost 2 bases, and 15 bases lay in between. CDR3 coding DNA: TGTGCCAGCCCAAGGACGGCATCCAACTATGGCTACACCTTC. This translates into CASPRTASNYGYTF.

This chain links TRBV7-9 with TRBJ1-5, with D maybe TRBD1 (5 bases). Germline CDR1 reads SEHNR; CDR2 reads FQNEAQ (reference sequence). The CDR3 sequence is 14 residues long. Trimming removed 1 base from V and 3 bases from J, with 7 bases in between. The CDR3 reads CASSLGGNNQPQHF. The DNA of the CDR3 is TGTGCCAGCAGCTTAGGGGGGAACAATCAGCCCCAGCATTTT.

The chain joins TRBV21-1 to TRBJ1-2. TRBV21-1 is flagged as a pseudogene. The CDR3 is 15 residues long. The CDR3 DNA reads TGTGCCAGCAGAATGGGGGGGGCGTATTCCCCGGGCTACACCTTC. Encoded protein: CASRMGGAYSPGYTF.

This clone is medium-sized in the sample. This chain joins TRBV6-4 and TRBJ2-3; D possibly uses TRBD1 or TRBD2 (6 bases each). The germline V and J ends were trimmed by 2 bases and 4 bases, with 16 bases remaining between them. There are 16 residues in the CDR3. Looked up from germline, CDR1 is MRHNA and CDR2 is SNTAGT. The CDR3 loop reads CASSDATGAGADTQYF. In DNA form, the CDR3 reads TGTGCCAGCAGTGACGCTACGGGGGCTGGGGCAGATACGCAGTATTTT.

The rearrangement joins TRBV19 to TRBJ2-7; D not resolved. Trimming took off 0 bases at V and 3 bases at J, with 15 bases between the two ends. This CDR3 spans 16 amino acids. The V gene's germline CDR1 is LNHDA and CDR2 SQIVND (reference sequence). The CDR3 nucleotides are TGTGCCAGTAGTATAGATATCACGGATTCGTACTACGAGCAGTACTTC. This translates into CASSIDITDSYYEQYF.

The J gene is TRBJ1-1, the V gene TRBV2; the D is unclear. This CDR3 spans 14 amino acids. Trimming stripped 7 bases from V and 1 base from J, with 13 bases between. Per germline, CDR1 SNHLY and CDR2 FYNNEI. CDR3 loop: CASKPVAENTEAFF. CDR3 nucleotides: TGTGCCAGCAAGCCCGTGGCGGAGAACACTGAAGCTTTCTTT.

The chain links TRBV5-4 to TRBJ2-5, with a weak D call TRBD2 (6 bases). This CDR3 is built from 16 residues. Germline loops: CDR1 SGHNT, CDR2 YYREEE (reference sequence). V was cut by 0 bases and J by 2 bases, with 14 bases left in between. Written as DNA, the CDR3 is TGTGCCAGCAGCTTGGAGGGTGGGGGGAGTCAAGAGACCCAGTACTTC. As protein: CASSLEGGGSQETQYF.

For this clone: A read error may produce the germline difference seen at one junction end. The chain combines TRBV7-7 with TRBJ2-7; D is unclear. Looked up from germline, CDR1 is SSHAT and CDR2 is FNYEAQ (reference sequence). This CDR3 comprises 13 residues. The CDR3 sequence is CASSLRDRSEQYF. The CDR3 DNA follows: TGTGCTAGCAGCTTACGAGACCGAAGCGAGCAGTACTTC.

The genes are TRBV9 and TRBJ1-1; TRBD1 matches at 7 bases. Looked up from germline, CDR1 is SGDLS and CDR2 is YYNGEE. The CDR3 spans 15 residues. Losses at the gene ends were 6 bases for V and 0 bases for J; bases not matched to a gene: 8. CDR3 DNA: TGTGCCAGCAATAAGCGGGGACAGTTGAACACTGAAGCTTTCTTT. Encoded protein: CASNKRGQLNTEAFF. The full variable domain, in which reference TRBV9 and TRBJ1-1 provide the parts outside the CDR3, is DSGVTQTPKHLITATGQRVTLRCSPRSGDLSVYWYQQSLDQGLQFLIQYYNGEERAKGNILERFSAQQFPDLHSELNLSSLELGDSALYFCASNKRGQLNTEAFFGQGTRLTVV.

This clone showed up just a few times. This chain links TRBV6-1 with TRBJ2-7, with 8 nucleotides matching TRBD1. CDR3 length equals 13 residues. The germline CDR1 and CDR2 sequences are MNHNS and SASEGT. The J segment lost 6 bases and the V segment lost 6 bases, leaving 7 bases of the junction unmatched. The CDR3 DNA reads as TGTGCCAGCAGGGACAGGGACGGAGGCGAGCAGTACTTC. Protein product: CASRDRDGGEQYF.

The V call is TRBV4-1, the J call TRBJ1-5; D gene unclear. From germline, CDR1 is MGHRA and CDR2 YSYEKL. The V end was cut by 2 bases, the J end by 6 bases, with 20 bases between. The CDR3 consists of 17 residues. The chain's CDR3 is CASSQPSAGLTTQPQHF. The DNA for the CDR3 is TGCGCCAGCAGCCAACCGAGCGCGGGCCTGACTACTCAGCCCCAGCATTTT.

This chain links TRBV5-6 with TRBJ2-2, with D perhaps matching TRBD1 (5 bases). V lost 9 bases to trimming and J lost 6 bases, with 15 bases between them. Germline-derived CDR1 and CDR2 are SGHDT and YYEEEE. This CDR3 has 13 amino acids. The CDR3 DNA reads TGTGCCACCCAGGGTCCCCGGGCCGGGGAGCTGTTTTTT. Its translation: CATQGPRAGELFF.

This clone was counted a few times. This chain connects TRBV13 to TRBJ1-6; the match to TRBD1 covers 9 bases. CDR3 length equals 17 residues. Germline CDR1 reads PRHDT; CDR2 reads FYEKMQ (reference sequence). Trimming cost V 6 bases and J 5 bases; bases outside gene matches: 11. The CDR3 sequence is CASSLMKQGADNSPLHF. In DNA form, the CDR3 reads TGTGCCAGCAGTTTAATGAAACAGGGGGCGGATAATTCACCCCTCCACTTT.

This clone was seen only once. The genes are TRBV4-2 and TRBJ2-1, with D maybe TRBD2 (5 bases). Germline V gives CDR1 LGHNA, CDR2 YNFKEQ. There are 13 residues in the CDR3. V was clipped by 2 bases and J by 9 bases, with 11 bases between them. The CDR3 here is CASSQYEEVEQFF. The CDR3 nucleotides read TGTGCCAGCAGCCAATATGAGGAGGTTGAGCAGTTCTTC.

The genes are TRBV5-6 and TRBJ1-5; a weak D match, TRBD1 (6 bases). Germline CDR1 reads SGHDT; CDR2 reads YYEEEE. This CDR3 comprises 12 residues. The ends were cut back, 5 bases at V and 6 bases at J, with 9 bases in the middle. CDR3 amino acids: CASSTGRQPQHF. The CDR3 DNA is TGTGCCAGCAGTACAGGGCGTCAGCCCCAGCATTTT.

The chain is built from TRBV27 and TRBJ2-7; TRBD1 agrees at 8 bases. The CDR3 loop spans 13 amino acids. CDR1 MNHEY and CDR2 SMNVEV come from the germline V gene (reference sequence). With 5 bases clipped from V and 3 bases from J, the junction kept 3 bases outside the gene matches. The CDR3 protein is CASSRGQGYEQYF. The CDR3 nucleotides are TGTGCCAGCAGTCGAGGACAGGGCTACGAGCAGTACTTC.

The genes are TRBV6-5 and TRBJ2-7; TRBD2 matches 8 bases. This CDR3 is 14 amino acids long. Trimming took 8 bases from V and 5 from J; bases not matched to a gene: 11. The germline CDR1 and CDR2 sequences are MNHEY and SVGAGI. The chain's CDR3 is CASFGGAGVHEQYF. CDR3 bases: TGTGCCAGCTTCGGGGGGGCCGGGGTCCACGAGCAGTACTTC.

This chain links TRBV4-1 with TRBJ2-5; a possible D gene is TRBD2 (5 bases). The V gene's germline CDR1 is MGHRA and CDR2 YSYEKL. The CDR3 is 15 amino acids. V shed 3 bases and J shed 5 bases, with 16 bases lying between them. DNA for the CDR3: TGCGCCAGCAGCCACGCTTTGAGGGCTAGTGAGACCCAGTACTTC. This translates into CASSHALRASETQYF.

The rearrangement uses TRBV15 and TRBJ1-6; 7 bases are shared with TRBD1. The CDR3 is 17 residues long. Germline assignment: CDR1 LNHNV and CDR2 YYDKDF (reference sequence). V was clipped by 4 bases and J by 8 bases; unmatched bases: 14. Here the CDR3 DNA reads TGTGCCACCAGCACGAAGGATCGGGGGACAGCCGATTCACCCCTCCACTTT. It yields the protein CATSTKDRGTADSPLHF.

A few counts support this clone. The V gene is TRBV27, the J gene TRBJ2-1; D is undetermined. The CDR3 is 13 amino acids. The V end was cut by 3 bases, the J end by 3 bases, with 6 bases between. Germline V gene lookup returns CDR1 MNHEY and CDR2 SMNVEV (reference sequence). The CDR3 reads CASSFSFYNEQFF. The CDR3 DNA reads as TGTGCCAGCAGTTTTTCATTCTACAATGAGCAGTTCTTC.

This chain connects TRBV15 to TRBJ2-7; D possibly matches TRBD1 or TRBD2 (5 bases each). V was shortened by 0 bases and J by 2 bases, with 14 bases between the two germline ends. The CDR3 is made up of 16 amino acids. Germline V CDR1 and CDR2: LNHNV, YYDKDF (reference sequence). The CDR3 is CATSRDRGRDPYEQYF. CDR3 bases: TGTGCCACCAGCAGAGATAGGGGCAGGGACCCCTACGAGCAGTACTTC.